This is a list of T cell receptor beta chains from one sample in a study of cytomegalovirus exposure and HLA in healthy donors. The assay was immunoSEQ multiplex PCR, and TCRdb's table has in-frame clones only and misses some. The data show fewer than 150,000 clones, almost 90% seen once. The source material was PBMCs. These receptors were collected from a woman aged 18-29 years in good health and CMV-seropositive. Both conserved end residues are part of each CDR3. Rows give clone size only sometimes, using once, few, many, or a class for an expanded clone.

clone size: -
V gene: TRBV5-1
J gene: TRBJ1-3
CDR3 protein: CASSMWTGLSGNTIYF

clone size: -
V gene: TRBV28
J gene: TRBJ2-7
CDR3 protein: CASSSLATASYEQYF

clone size: once
V gene: TRBV19
J gene: TRBJ1-1
CDR3 protein: CASSPSEAGAFF

clone size: -
V gene: TRBV7-2
J gene: TRBJ2-7
CDR3 protein: CASKPRGAFLDEQYF

clone size: -
V gene: TRBV27
J gene: TRBJ2-6
CDR3 protein: CASSFQGPTYTSGANVLTF

clone size: -
V gene: TRBV5-1
J gene: TRBJ1-3
CDR3 protein: CASSLAVGSSGNTIYF

clone size: -
V gene: TRBV5-1
J gene: TRBJ1-3
CDR3 protein: CASSLTARSSGNTIYF

clone size: -
V gene: TRBV19
J gene: TRBJ1-1
CDR3 protein: CASSMEGRAFF

clone size: -
V gene: TRBV9
J gene: TRBJ1-2
CDR3 protein: CASMDRDGYTF

clone size: few
V gene: TRBV28
J gene: TRBJ1-2
CDR3 protein: CASSFRNYGYTF

clone size: -
V gene: TRBV6-6
J gene: TRBJ1-4
CDR3 protein: CASSYLGARANEKLFF

clone size: -
V gene: TRBV2
J gene: TRBJ2-3
CDR3 protein: CASSEFGTDTQYF

clone size: -
V gene: TRBV5-1
J gene: TRBJ2-7
CDR3 protein: CASSLKYQRGAYEQYF

clone size: -
V gene: TRBV5-1
J gene: TRBJ1-1
CDR3 protein: CASSPDRATNTEAFF

clone size: -
V gene: TRBV5-4
J gene: TRBJ2-5
CDR3 protein: CASSLVETQYQETQYF

clone size: few
V gene: TRBV28
J gene: TRBJ1-6
CDR3 protein: CASSITPALHF

clone size: -
V gene: TRBV28
J gene: TRBJ1-5
CDR3 protein: CASSLLADSNQPQHF

clone size: -
V gene: TRBV29-1
J gene: TRBJ2-1
CDR3 protein: CSLIGDRIINEQFF

clone size: -
V gene: TRBV10-1
J gene: TRBJ1-4
CDR3 protein: CASSEGFQGENEKLFF

clone size: -
V gene: TRBV4-2
J gene: TRBJ2-7
CDR3 protein: CASSQGQGSYEQYF

clone size: -
V gene: TRBV6-1
J gene: TRBJ1-2
CDR3 protein: CASSEAVGPRYGYTF

clone size: once
V gene: TRBV25-1
J gene: TRBJ2-7
CDR3 protein: CASRGGGPTSYSYEQYF

clone size: -
V gene: TRBV6-6
J gene: TRBJ1-2
CDR3 protein: CASSWEAGRSYGYTF

clone size: -
V gene: TRBV7-9
J gene: TRBJ2-7
CDR3 protein: CASSLGGRVRTYEQYF

clone size: once
V gene: TRBV18
J gene: TRBJ1-6
CDR3 protein: CASSPGAYSPLHF

clone size: -
V gene: TRBV4-3
J gene: TRBJ2-7
CDR3 protein: CASSQTWDSLYEQYF

clone size: -
V gene: TRBV27
J gene: TRBJ2-3
CDR3 protein: CASSFSGRTDTQYF

clone size: -
V gene: TRBV28
J gene: TRBJ1-1
CDR3 protein: CASRGRLRSLNTEAFF

clone size: -
V gene: TRBV6-5
J gene: TRBJ2-3
CDR3 protein: CASSSAGGLTDTQYF

clone size: few
V gene: TRBV19
J gene: TRBJ2-1
CDR3 protein: CASCESGINSYNEQFF

clone size: few
V gene: TRBV2
J gene: TRBJ2-2
CDR3 protein: CATGARDTGELFF

clone size: -
V gene: TRBV28
J gene: TRBJ1-6
CDR3 protein: CASSSGQGRSYNSPLHF

clone size: -
V gene: TRBV5-1
J gene: TRBJ2-1
CDR3 protein: CASSLAQSNNEQFF

clone size: -
V gene: TRBV12-5
J gene: TRBJ2-1
CDR3 protein: CASGIGTVNEQFF

clone size: -
V gene: TRBV19
J gene: TRBJ1-5
CDR3 protein: CASQARAAGYNQPQHF

clone size: -
V gene: TRBV18
J gene: TRBJ1-5
CDR3 protein: CASSPAGGDQPQHF

clone size: -
V gene: TRBV6-5
J gene: TRBJ2-7
CDR3 protein: CASSYSTGWGRYEQYF

clone size: once
V gene: TRBV28
J gene: TRBJ1-6
CDR3 protein: CASIPWGRVNSPLHF

clone size: -
V gene: TRBV18
J gene: TRBJ2-7
CDR3 protein: CASSPHEGGEQYF

clone size: -
V gene: TRBV30
J gene: TRBJ1-1
CDR3 protein: CAWSVQENTEAFF

clone size: -
V gene: TRBV5-1
J gene: TRBJ1-1
CDR3 protein: CASSLGQQRNTEAFF

clone size: -
V gene: TRBV18
J gene: TRBJ2-3
CDR3 protein: CASSPQTGTDTQYF

clone size: -
V gene: TRBV15
J gene: TRBJ1-4
CDR3 protein: CATSRDLGQGLVEKLFF

clone size: -
V gene: TRBV28
J gene: TRBJ1-4
CDR3 protein: CASSEQGLVSEKLFF

clone size: -
V gene: TRBV4-2
J gene: TRBJ2-1
CDR3 protein: CASSQRLAGTTYNEQFF

clone size: -
V gene: TRBV11-3
J gene: TRBJ2-7
CDR3 protein: CASSPSGGRYEQYF

clone size: -
V gene: TRBV6-1
J gene: TRBJ2-7
CDR3 protein: CASSEAWAPFPYEQYF

clone size: -
V gene: TRBV5-1
J gene: TRBJ1-2
CDR3 protein: CASSPTPKTGVFGYTF

clone size: -
V gene: TRBV6-1
J gene: TRBJ2-5
CDR3 protein: CASSERRRGDGQETQYF

clone size: -
V gene: TRBV5-4
J gene: TRBJ1-2
CDR3 protein: CASSPTAGPVYGYTF

clone size: -
V gene: TRBV2
J gene: TRBJ2-7
CDR3 protein: CASREQGSSYEQYF

clone size: -
V gene: TRBV30
J gene: TRBJ2-3
CDR3 protein: CAWGRGVVDTQYF

clone size: few
V gene: TRBV5-4
J gene: TRBJ2-1
CDR3 protein: CASRTRDRGDNEQFF

clone size: -
V gene: TRBV19
J gene: TRBJ2-1
CDR3 protein: CASSMRVSGNDNEQFF